Presented here are 20 T cell receptor beta chains from one specimen sequenced in a study of Graves' ophthalmopathy and Graves' hyperthyroidism. RNA transcripts were the template, and TCR beta CDR3 regions were amplified from them. HTBI-primed RT-PCR formed the first round, and a multiplex PCR formed the second. Each CDR3 protein is one row after TCRdb ran MiXCR on the multiplex PCR reads. Here the sample spans 350,000 to 400,000 distinct CDR3 sequences, less than 20% being singletons. Input material: peripheral blood. Receptors were obtained from a woman aged 18-29 years with stable Graves' hyperthyroidism.

V usage is TRBV11-2 and J usage is TRBJ1-5; D may be TRBD1 (5 bases). Trimming stripped 5 bases from V and 0 bases from J, with 14 bases between. In germline, CDR1 is SGHAT, CDR2 FQNNGV. The CDR3 runs 16 residues. CDR3 in amino acids: CASSPGLGGSNQPQHF. CDR3 nucleotides: TGTGCCAGCAGCCCCGGGTTGGGGGGTAGCAATCAGCCCCAGCATTTT.

The table lists this clonotype with many counts. The chain is built from TRBV6-5 and TRBJ2-5; D ambiguous. Deletions cut 1 base from V and 2 bases from J, with 8 bases between. The CDR3 has 14 amino acids. From germline, CDR1 is MNHEY and CDR2 SVGAGI. CDR3 DNA: TGTGCCAGCAGTTACTTCACTCTACAAGAGACCCAGTACTTC. This translates into CASSYFTLQETQYF.

This clonotype was seen ten or more times. This rearrangement joins TRBV7-8 to TRBJ1-3; a possible D gene is TRBD1 (6 bases). The V end was cut by 4 bases, the J end by 0 bases, with 13 bases between. CDR1 SGHVS and CDR2 FQNEAQ come from the germline V gene. The CDR3 runs to 16 residues. The CDR3 DNA follows: TGTGCCAGCAGCTCCTGGACAGTGAACTCTGGAAACACCATATATTTT. This gives the protein CASSSWTVNSGNTIYF.

There are many counts of this clonotype. The chain links TRBV5-5 to TRBJ1-2, with a possible D match to TRBD1 (6 bases). This CDR3 has 15 amino acids. Germline CDR1 SGHKS, CDR2 YYEKEE (reference sequence). V was trimmed by 3 bases and J by 6 bases, leaving 18 bases between them. Here the CDR3 DNA reads TGTGCCAGCAGCTCGTGGGGGCCCCAGGGTAATGGCTACACCTTC. Translated: CASSSWGPQGNGYTF. Based on the CDR3 plus reference TRBV5-5 and TRBJ1-2, the full variable domain is DAGVTQSPTHLIKTRGQQVTLRCSPISGHKSVSWYQQVLGQGPQFIFQYYEKEERGRGNFPDRFSARQFPNYSSELNVNALLLGDSALYLCASSSWGPQGNGYTFGSGTRLTVV.

The chain links TRBV19 to TRBJ2-7; 9 nucleotides align to TRBD1. V lost 6 bases to trimming and J lost 6 bases; unmatched junction nucleotides: 9. CDR1 is LNHDA and CDR2 is SQIVND in the germline V gene (reference sequence). The CDR3 covers 14 residues. The CDR3 protein is CASRLAGTGFEQYF. The CDR3 nucleotides read TGTGCCAGTAGGCTCGCCGGGACAGGGTTCGAGCAGTACTTC.

There are many counts of this clonotype. The chain recombines TRBV12-3 or TRBV12-4 with TRBJ1-1; D is ambiguous. Between the trimmed V and J ends, which lost 2 bases and 5 bases, there was a span of 12 bases. The CDR3 loop spans 14 amino acids. CDR3 region: CASSLRAGRTEAFF. In DNA, the CDR3 is TGTGCCAGCAGTTTAAGGGCAGGTCGAACTGAAGCTTTCTTT.

A note on this clonotype: Since a much larger clone is just one base distant, this may be a read error. The rearrangement joins TRBV5-1 to TRBJ1-2, with no clear D. The CDR3 spans 13 residues. Trimming left V 0 bases short and J 8 bases short, with 11 bases between. CDR1 is SGHRS, CDR2 YFSETQ, per germline. The CDR3: CASSLACSGGYTF. The DNA for the CDR3 is TGCGCCAGCAGCTTGGCCTGCTCCGGGGGCTACACCTTC.

This clonotype was picked up a small number of times. This sequence joins TRBV6-5 and TRBJ2-5; D may be TRBD1 (6 bases). V was clipped by 0 bases and J by 2 bases, with 7 bases between them. The CDR3 is 14 residues long. Germline V lookup: CDR1 MNHEY, CDR2 SVGAGI. CDR3 residues: CASSYSGQQETQYF. The CDR3 coding sequence is TGTGCCAGCAGTTACTCGGGACAACAAGAGACCCAGTACTTC.

This clonotype has ten or more counts. This chain joins TRBV6-1 and TRBJ1-5; D gene ambiguous. CDR1 and CDR2 from the germline V gene are MNHNS and SASEGT. V lost 2 bases and J 0 bases, leaving 14 bases between the germline ends. This CDR3 region has 17 residues. The CDR3 here is CASSEQRSDLSNQPQHF. The CDR3 coding sequence is TGTGCCAGCAGTGAACAGAGGAGCGATCTTAGCAATCAGCCCCAGCATTTT.

This clonotype was recorded many times. The genes are TRBV29-1 and TRBJ2-7; D uncertain. The CDR3 covers 12 residues. The V gene's germline CDR1 is SQVTM and CDR2 ANQGSEA. Trimming cost V 7 bases and J 2 bases, with 12 bases left between them. CDR3 sequence (DNA): TGCAGCGCTGTGGTCAGAACCTACGAGCAGTACTTC. This gives the protein CSAVVRTYEQYF.

This clonotype was found many times. The chain uses TRBV28 and TRBJ2-7; possibly TRBD1 or TRBD2 for D (5 bases each). V was clipped by 0 bases and J by 6 bases, with 6 bases between them. Germline loops: CDR1 MDHEN, CDR2 SYDVKM. The CDR3 is 12 amino acids. The CDR3 DNA reads TGTGCCAGCAGTTTATGGAGGGGCGAGCAGTACTTC. The encoded protein is CASSLWRGEQYF.

V and J are TRBV6-1 and TRBJ1-2; D gene unclear. Germline assignment: CDR1 MNHNS and CDR2 SASEGT. Trimming pared 7 bases from V and 7 bases from J, leaving 25 bases between. The CDR3 runs to 16 residues. The CDR3 DNA sequence: TGTGCCAGCACCGAAGGAGGGAGGATCTTGCTGCCTGGCTACACCTTC. Translated, it gives CASTEGGRILLPGYTF.

Ten or more counts support this clonotype. The chain has TRBV12-3 or TRBV12-4 and TRBJ1-2; D perhaps matches TRBD1 (5 bases). The germline V and J ends were trimmed by 6 bases and 5 bases, with 13 bases remaining between them. The CDR3 contains 13 residues. The DNA of the CDR3 is TGTGCCAGCAGCCTCGACGGGGGGTATGGCTACACCTTC. Translation: CASSLDGGYGYTF.

This clonotype was counted only a few times. This chain connects TRBV6-2 or TRBV6-3 to TRBJ2-6; D remains ambiguous. Germline V CDR1 and CDR2: MNHEY, SVGEGT. The CDR3 has 19 amino acids. V was clipped by 7 bases and J by 1 base, with 23 bases between them. The CDR3 bases are TGTGCCAGCAAGCCCTCCACCAGGACGGTGACTTCTGGGGCCAACGTCCTGACTTTC. Translated, it gives CASKPSTRTVTSGANVLTF.

This clonotype was seen a few times. CDR3 in DNA: TGTGCTAGTGGTCCAACCGGACTTGTCGGGGTGAAGAACTACGAGCAGTACTTC. It translates to CASGPTGLVGVKNYEQYF. The chain joins TRBV12-5 to TRBJ2-7; maybe TRBD2 (5 bases). Germline lookup yields CDR1 LGHNT and CDR2 FRNRAP. Trimming removed 5 bases from V and 3 bases from J, with 26 bases in between. CDR3 length equals 18 residues.

V is TRBV6-2 or TRBV6-3 and J is TRBJ2-7; tentatively, D is TRBD2 (7 bases). The CDR3 runs 13 residues. V lost 5 bases and J 3 bases, leaving 11 bases between the germline ends. Germline assignment: CDR1 MNHEY and CDR2 SVGEGT. CDR3: CASSGGADYEQYF. The CDR3 nucleotides read TGTGCCAGCAGTGGGGGGGCAGACTACGAGCAGTACTTC.

This clonotype was recorded many times. In nucleotides, the CDR3 is TGCGCCAGCAGCCCCAGACTAGTAAGTGCCGATACGCAGTATTTT. This gives the protein CASSPRLVSADTQYF. The rearrangement uses TRBV5-1 and TRBJ2-3, with D perhaps TRBD2 (6 bases). Germline loops: CDR1 SGHRS, CDR2 YFSETQ. V lost 4 bases and J lost 6, with 18 bases in between. This CDR3 contains 15 residues.

Many counts were recorded for this clonotype. The chain uses TRBV6-1 and TRBJ1-2; D remains unclear. Trimming cost V 0 bases and J 7 bases, with 9 bases left between them. Germline-derived CDR1 and CDR2 are MNHNS and SASEGT. The CDR3 covers 13 residues. This CDR3 is CASSEARGPGYTF. In DNA form, the CDR3 reads TGTGCCAGCAGTGAAGCCCGTGGACCTGGCTACACCTTC.

This clonotype was recorded at least ten times. No conserved phenylalanine or tryptophan is present at the end of the CDR3, so a read error is the likely explanation. The rearrangement uses TRBV6-2 or TRBV6-3 and TRBJ1-2; TRBD1 might be the D (5 bases). The CDR3 contains 11 residues. Germline CDR1 and CDR2: MNHEY and SVGEGT. Trimming removed 6 bases at V and 4 bases at J, with 6 bases between. The CDR3 loop is CASRDIYGYTL. The CDR3 nucleotides read TGTGCCAGCAGGGACATCTATGGCTACACCCTC.

The chain couples TRBV7-2 to TRBJ2-7; D is perhaps TRBD1 (6 bases). The CDR3 runs 14 residues. The ends were cut back, 2 bases at V and 9 bases at J, with 17 bases in the middle. The V gene's germline CDR1 is SGHTA and CDR2 FQGNSA. The CDR3 is CASSLQGPQSGQYF. The CDR3 nucleotides read TGTGCCAGCAGCTTACAGGGGCCGCAGAGTGGGCAGTACTTC.